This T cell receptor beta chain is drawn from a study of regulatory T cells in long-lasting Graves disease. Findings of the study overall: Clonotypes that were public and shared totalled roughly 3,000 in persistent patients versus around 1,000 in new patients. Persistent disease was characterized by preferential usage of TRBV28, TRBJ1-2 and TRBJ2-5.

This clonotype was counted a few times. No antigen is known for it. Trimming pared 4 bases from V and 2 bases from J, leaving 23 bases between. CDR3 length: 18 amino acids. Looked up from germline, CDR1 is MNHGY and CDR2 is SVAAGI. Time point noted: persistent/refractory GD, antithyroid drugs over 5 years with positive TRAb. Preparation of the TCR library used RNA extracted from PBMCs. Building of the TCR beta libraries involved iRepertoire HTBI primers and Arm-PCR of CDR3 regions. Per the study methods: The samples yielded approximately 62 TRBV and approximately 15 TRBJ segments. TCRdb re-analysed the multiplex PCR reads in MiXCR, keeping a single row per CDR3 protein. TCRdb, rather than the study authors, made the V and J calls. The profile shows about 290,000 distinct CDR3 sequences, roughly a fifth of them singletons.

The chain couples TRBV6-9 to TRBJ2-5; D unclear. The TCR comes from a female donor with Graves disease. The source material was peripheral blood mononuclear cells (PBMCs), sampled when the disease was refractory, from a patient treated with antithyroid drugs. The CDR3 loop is CASSSSSPASAVQETQYF. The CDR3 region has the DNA TGTGCCAGCAGTTCCAGTAGCCCCGCGTCGGCGGTACAAGAGACCCAGTACTTC.